This T cell receptor beta chain was recovered during a study of metastatic and nonmetastatic thyroid tumors. Study-level background: Where malignant and benign thyroid patients were concerned, repertoires were compared across blood and tumor or nodule tissue.

General study points: When malignant thyroid tumors were compared with benign nodules, TCR beta diversity was reportedly significantly higher in the malignant tumors. This held in both blood and tumor samples.

Source study methods: Clinicopathological groups of papillary thyroid cancer showed CDR3 differences that were used to build a distant-metastasis classifier. TCRdb re-clonotyped the PCR reads through MiXCR. For this entry, the V and J calls and clone size follow TCRdb and not the study's own pipeline. Here the sample spans 20,000 to 25,000 clones, 15% to 20% being singletons. This clone has ten or more counts. Its antigen remains unknown. Germline V gene lookup returns CDR1 MDHEN and CDR2 SYDVKM. V was cut by 3 bases and J by 3 bases, with 12 bases left in between. There are 14 residues in the CDR3. No treatment of any kind had been given to any patient before thyroid surgery.

The sample taken for sequencing was tumor tissue. This clonotype was sampled from a female donor with papillary thyroid cancer or a benign thyroid nodule (not recorded which). Some clones in this sample may be carry-over from other donors' samples. V and J are TRBV28 and TRBJ2-7, with D possibly matching TRBD2 (6 bases). This CDR3 is CASSFRDSGYEQYF. The CDR3 bases are TGTGCCAGCAGTTTTCGGGATAGCGGCTACGAGCAGTACTTC.